This entry features one T cell receptor beta chain sequence. What it binds is not known. This specimen belongs to a study of T cell responses to AZD1222 COVID-19 vaccine. Study findings and constraints: Variant regions that are unmutated are reportedly the target of nearly half of spike-specific TCRs.

Sequencing used immunoSEQ multiplex PCR; TCRdb keeps in-frame clones, though not all of them. The sample lists about 120,000 clones, around nine tenths seen once, with roughly 4% in the top ten. CDR1 LGHNA and CDR2 YNFKEQ come from the germline V gene. V lost 5 bases and J lost 10, with 11 bases in between. This CDR3 region has 12 residues. The clonotype comes from an adult in good health. This specimen consisted of peripheral blood, obtained on day 0 of AZD1222 vaccination. The rearrangement links TRBV4-2 to TRBJ1-4; no firm D call. CDR3 amino acids: CASSENRGKLFF. The DNA of the CDR3 is TGTGCCAGCAGCGAGAACCGGGGAAAACTGTTTTTT.